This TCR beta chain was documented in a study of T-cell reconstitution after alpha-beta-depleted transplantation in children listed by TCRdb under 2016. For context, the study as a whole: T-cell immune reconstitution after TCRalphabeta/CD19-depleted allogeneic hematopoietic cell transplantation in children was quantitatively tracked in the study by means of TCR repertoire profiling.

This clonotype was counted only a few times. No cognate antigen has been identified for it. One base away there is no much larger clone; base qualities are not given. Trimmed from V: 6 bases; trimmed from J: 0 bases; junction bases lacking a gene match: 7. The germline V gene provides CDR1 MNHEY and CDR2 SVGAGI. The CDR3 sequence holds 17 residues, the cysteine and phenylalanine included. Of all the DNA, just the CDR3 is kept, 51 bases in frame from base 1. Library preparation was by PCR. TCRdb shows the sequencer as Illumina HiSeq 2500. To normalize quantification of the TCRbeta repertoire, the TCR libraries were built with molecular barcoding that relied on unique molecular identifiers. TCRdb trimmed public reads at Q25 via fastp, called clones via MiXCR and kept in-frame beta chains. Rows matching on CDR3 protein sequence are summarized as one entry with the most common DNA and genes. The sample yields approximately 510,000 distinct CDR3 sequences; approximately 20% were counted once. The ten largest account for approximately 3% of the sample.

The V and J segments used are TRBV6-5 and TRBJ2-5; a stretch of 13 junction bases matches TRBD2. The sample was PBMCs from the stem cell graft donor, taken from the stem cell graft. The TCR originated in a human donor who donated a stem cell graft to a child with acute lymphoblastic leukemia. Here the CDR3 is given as CASRTGTSGMYQETQYF. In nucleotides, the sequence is TGTGCCAGCAGGACCGGGACTAGCGGGATGTACCAAGAGACCCAGTACTTC.